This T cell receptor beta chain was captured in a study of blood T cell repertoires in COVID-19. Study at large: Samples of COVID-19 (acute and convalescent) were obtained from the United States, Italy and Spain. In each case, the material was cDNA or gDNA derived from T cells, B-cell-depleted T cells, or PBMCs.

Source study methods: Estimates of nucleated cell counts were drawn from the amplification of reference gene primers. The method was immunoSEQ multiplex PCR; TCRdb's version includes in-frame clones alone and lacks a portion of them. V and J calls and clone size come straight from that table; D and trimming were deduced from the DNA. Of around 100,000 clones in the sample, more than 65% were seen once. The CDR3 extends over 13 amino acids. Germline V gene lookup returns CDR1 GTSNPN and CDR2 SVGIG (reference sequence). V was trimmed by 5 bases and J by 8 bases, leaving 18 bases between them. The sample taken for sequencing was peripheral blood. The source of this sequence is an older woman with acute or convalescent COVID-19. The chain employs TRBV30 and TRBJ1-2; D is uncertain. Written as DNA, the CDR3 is TGTGCCTGGGCCCGGGATAGACCAAGGGGCTACACCTTC. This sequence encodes CAWARDRPRGYTF.